This record covers a single T cell receptor (beta chain). The data were obtained in a study of blood T cell repertoires in COVID-19. For the study at large: Samples came from the United States, Italy and Spain, spanning acute and convalescent COVID-19.

Authors' methods: It was from reference gene primer amplification that nucleated cell counts were estimated. The table came from immunoSEQ multiplex PCR; TCRdb's copy has only in-frame clones and leaves some out. V and J calls plus clone size are reproduced from that table; the DNA served to infer D and trimming. The sample lists 270,000 or so clones, approximately 86% occurring once. This receptor was obtained from a man between 40 and 49 years old with active or convalescent COVID-19. Sequencing input: peripheral blood.

In DNA form, the CDR3 reads TGTGCCAGCAGTCCACTTGGTGTAGCGGGGACCTACGAGCAGTACTTC. Amino acids: CASSPLGVAGTYEQYF. This chain connects TRBV27 to TRBJ2-7, with 8 nucleotides matching TRBD2. The CDR3 contains 16 residues. V lost 5 bases to trimming and J lost 2 bases; unmatched junction nucleotides: 11. Germline V lookup: CDR1 MNHEY, CDR2 SMNVEV (reference sequence).